This T cell receptor beta chain appears in the sequencing data of a study of identical twins. In every case, the donor was a healthy Caucasian. TCRdb independently ran MiXCR on the 5' RACE reads; one entry per CDR3 protein. The data show hundreds of thousands of distinct CDR3 sequences, 8.6% seen once. This clonotype was counted only a few times. This same sample was also taken into another study, of yellow fever vaccine responses in identical twins. That study reports: It has been reported that, in twins, the vaccine T cell response seemed partly convergent and partly personalized.

Sequencing was carried out using PBMCs. The clonotype was recovered from a woman between 18 and 29 years old in good health.

The CDR3 bases are TGTGCCAGCAGCCAAAGACAGGGCTTCTACGAGCAGTACTTC. Translated: CASSQRQGFYEQYF. The chain employs TRBV4-2 and TRBJ2-7; TRBD1 matches 7 bases. The CDR3 extends over 14 amino acids. V was pared by 2 bases and J by 3 bases, with 4 bases of the junction left unmatched. CDR1 LGHNA and CDR2 YNFKEQ come from the germline V gene.